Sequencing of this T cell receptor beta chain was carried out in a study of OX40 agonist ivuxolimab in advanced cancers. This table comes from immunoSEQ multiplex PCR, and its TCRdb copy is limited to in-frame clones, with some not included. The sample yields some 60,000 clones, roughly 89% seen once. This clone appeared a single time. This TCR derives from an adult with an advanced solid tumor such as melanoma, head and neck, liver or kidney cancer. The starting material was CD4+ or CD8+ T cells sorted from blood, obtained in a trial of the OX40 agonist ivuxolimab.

CDR3 residues: CASSLALSGRYEQYF. The CDR3 DNA reads TGTGCCAGCAGCTTAGCTCTTAGCGGCAGGTACGAGCAGTACTTC. This rearrangement joins TRBV7-9 to TRBJ2-7, with D maybe TRBD2 (6 bases). The germline V gene has CDR1 SEHNR and CDR2 FQNEAQ (reference sequence). This CDR3 spans 15 amino acids. The V and J ends lost 0 bases and 4 bases respectively, with 13 bases between them.